These T cell receptor beta chains were read from a single sample in a study of vaccination and CD4 T cells after COVID-19. TCRdb fed the PCR reads into MiXCR, producing one record per CDR3 protein. The profile covers approximately 25,000 distinct CDR3 sequences, with approximately 28% appearing a single time and 7.1% taken by the ten largest. These receptors have no known antigen. Sequencing used CD4+ T cells from blood, cultured in vitro, obtained about 7 months after SARS-CoV-2 vaccination. The receptors come from a human donor who had recovered from COVID-19. The CDR3 runs from the conserved cysteine through the conserved F or W. D genes are given only for firm matches. The size entry is marked missing in some rows and otherwise reads once, few, many or a size class.

>few|13|TRBJ1-5|TRBV19|TRBD1
TGTGCCAGTAGTGGGACAGAGAATCAGCCCCAGCATTTT
CASSGTENQPQHF
>NA|16|TRBJ2-3|TRBV19|NA
TGTGCCAGTAAGGTACAAGGGGGAGTTGGAACAGATACGCAGTATTTT
CASKVQGGVGTDTQYF
>few|14|TRBJ1-5|TRBV19|NA
TGTGCCAGTACCTGGCAGGGCAATAATCAGCCCCAGCATTTT
CASTWQGNNQPQHF
>NA|16|TRBJ2-2|TRBV4-2|NA
TGTGCCAGCCGTCCCGACGGGGTAGGAGGAACCGGGGAGCTGTTTTTT
CASRPDGVGGTGELFF
>many|14|TRBJ1-2|TRBV20-1|NA
TGCAGTGCTAGAGATCTCCAGGGAGACTATGGCTACACCTTC
CSARDLQGDYGYTF
>once|14|TRBJ2-3|TRBV25-1|TRBD2
TGTGCCAGCAGTGATTTAGGGAGGGCAGATACGCAGTATTTT
CASSDLGRADTQYF
>NA|13|TRBJ2-7|TRBV28|NA
TGTGCCAGCAGTTTAGAGGGGTACAACGAGCAGTACTTC
CASSLEGYNEQYF
>NA|15|TRBJ2-1|TRBV5-6|NA
TGTGCCAGCAGTCCTAATAGTGCGCCCGCGCGTGAGCAGTTCTTC
CASSPNSAPAREQFF
>NA|12|TRBJ2-7|TRBV20-1|NA
TGCAGTGCTACAGGGGGGGGCTACGAGCAGTACTTC
CSATGGGYEQYF
>NA|16|TRBJ1-5|TRBV23-1|NA
TGCGCCAGCAGTCAATCGGCGGGTTATAGCAATCAGCCCCAGCATTTT
CASSQSAGYSNQPQHF
>NA|12|TRBJ2-3|TRBV4-2|NA
TGTGCCAGCAGCCAAGATGGAGATACGCAGTATTTT
CASSQDGDTQYF
>medium-sized|11|TRBJ1-6|TRBV7-2|NA
TGTGCCAGCTCGATGGGTTCACCCCTCCACTTT
CASSMGSPLHF
>NA|16|TRBJ2-3|TRBV10-3|NA
TGTGCCATCAGTGAATCCCTAGATGGGGGCACAGATACGCAGTATTTT
CAISESLDGGTDTQYF
>NA|13|TRBJ1-6|TRBV18|NA
TGTGCCAGCTCTGGGGCCAATAATTCACCCCTCCACTTT
CASSGANNSPLHF
>few|14|TRBJ1-1|TRBV7-9|TRBD1
TGTGCCAGCAGCCCAACGACAGGGGTTAGTGAAGCTTTCTTT
CASSPTTGVSEAFF
>NA|14|TRBJ2-7|TRBV5-4|NA
TGTGCCAGCAGCTCCGAACAGTTAACCTACGAGCAGTACTTC
CASSSEQLTYEQYF
>once|17|TRBJ2-1|TRBV7-3|NA
TGTGCCAGCAGCTTAACTTTAGGGCTAGCCCCCCACAATGAGCAGTTCTTC
CASSLTLGLAPHNEQFF
>NA|13|TRBJ2-1|TRBV12-3/TRBV12-4|NA
TGTGCCAGCAGTGAACAAGTTAGAGCCGAGCAGTTCTTC
CASSEQVRAEQFF
>NA|16|TRBJ2-6|TRBV10-2|NA
TGCGCCAGCAGTGAGTCAGGGGGCTCTGGGGCCAACGTCCTGACTTTC
CASSESGGSGANVLTF
>NA|14|TRBJ1-1|TRBV28|NA
TGTGCCAGCTCCTCGACAGGCTTACTACTGAGAGCTTTCTTT
CASSSTGLLLRAFF
>once|15|TRBJ2-7|TRBV5-6|TRBD1
TGTGCCAGCAGCAGGGAGACAGGGGGCGTCGACGAGCAGTACTTC
CASSRETGGVDEQYF
>NA|13|TRBJ1-1|TRBV25-1|NA
TGTGCCAGCAGTGAAGTGGGGTACACTGAAGCTTTCTTT
CASSEVGYTEAFF
>NA|14|TRBJ1-2|TRBV6-5|NA
TGTGCCAGCAGTTCCCCGCGAACAGGGCACGGCTACACCTTC
CASSSPRTGHGYTF
>medium-sized|13|TRBJ1-2|TRBV27|TRBD1
TGTGCCAGCAGTCACAGGGGGCTTTATGGCTACACCTTC
CASSHRGLYGYTF
>NA|14|TRBJ1-1|TRBV7-8|NA
TGTGCCAGCAGCGGCCACCGTAAGAACACTGAAGCTTTCTTT
CASSGHRKNTEAFF
>NA|14|TRBJ2-2|TRBV28|NA
TGTGCCAGCACCGGGACTGGTTCGGTCGGGGAGCTGTTTTTT
CASTGTGSVGELFF
>NA|17|TRBJ2-5|TRBV28|NA
TGTGCCAGCAGTTCCCCCCAAGGAAAACACACTATGGAGACCCAGTACTTC
CASSSPQGKHTMETQYF
>NA|16|TRBJ1-6|TRBV21-1|NA
TGTGCCAGCAGCAGAGAAGAGGCGGCTCGTAATTCACCCCTCCACTTT
CASSREEAARNSPLHF
>few|16|TRBJ2-3|TRBV27|NA
TGTGCCAGCAGCTCCATACTCCGCCAGGTCACAGATACGCAGTATTTT
CASSSILRQVTDTQYF
>medium-sized|13|TRBJ2-5|TRBV27|NA
TGTGCCAGCAGTACGGGAGTATGGGAGACCCAGTACTTC
CASSTGVWETQYF
>NA|17|TRBJ2-1|TRBV28|TRBD1
TGTGCCAGCAGTTTCCGACAGGGCAAAAGCTCCTACAATGAGCAGTTCTTC
CASSFRQGKSSYNEQFF
>few|15|TRBJ2-1|TRBV7-2|TRBD2
TGTGCCAGCAGGGAGCGGGAGGCACGGCGCAATGAGCAGTTCTTC
CASREREARRNEQFF
>NA|12|TRBJ1-1|TRBV7-9|NA
TGTGCCAGCAGCTCCGTTAAGACTGAAGCTTTCTTT
CASSSVKTEAFF
>NA|15|TRBJ2-3|TRBV19|NA
TGTGCCAGTAGTATACAACAGGGCGGCACAGATACGCAGTATTTT
CASSIQQGGTDTQYF
>many|14|TRBJ2-7|TRBV6-1|NA
TGTGCCAGCGGGCGGAGCACCATGACCTACGAGCAGTACTTC
CASGRSTMTYEQYF
>few|16|TRBJ2-5|TRBV24-1|NA
TGTGCCACCAGTTTGGGAGGGGACAGGCTTCAAGAGACCCAGTACTTC
CATSLGGDRLQETQYF
>NA|12|TRBJ1-5|TRBV6-1|NA
TGTGCCAGCAGTCTAGGAAGCGGGCCCCAGCATTTT
CASSLGSGPQHF
>NA|15|TRBJ2-2|TRBV5-8|TRBD1
TGTGCCAGCAGCCCGGGACAGGGGTTCACCGGGGAGCTGTTTTTT
CASSPGQGFTGELFF
>NA|16|TRBJ2-5|TRBV24-1|TRBD2
TGTGCCACCAGTGACCCGGGACTAGCGGGAGTGGAGACCCAGTACTTC
CATSDPGLAGVETQYF
>NA|15|TRBJ1-6|TRBV7-3|TRBD1
TGTGCCAGCAGCTTAGGGACAGGGGTATATTCACCCCTCCACTTT
CASSLGTGVYSPLHF
>NA|16|TRBJ2-2|TRBV6-1|TRBD2
TGTGCCAGCAGGCCGGGACTAGCGGGAGGTACCGGGGAGCTGTTTTTT
CASRPGLAGGTGELFF
>few|14|TRBJ1-2|TRBV5-4|NA
TGTGCCAGCAGCTTGTATAACAGGGAGGATGGCTACACCTTC
CASSLYNREDGYTF
>NA|18|TRBJ2-5|TRBV28|TRBD2
TGTGCCAGCAGTTTGGGCCGGACTAGCGAGAGGGGGAGAGAGACCCAGTACTTC
CASSLGRTSERGRETQYF
>NA|13|TRBJ2-3|TRBV7-2|NA
TGTGCCAGCAGCCAGCCCAGCACAGATACGCAGTATTTT
CASSQPSTDTQYF
>NA|14|TRBJ2-3|TRBV6-1|NA
TGTGCCAGCAGTGAAGCGCTAGAAATAGATACGCAGTATTTT
CASSEALEIDTQYF
>few|17|TRBJ2-3|TRBV15|TRBD2
TGTGCCACCAGCAGAGAGGGACTAGCCATCAGCACAGATACGCAGTATTTT
CATSREGLAISTDTQYF